This T cell receptor (beta chain) was sequenced during a study of cytomegalovirus exposure and HLA in healthy donors (dated by TCRdb to 2016 to 2017). Concerning the study at large: According to an earlier analysis of a few hundred of the donors, about 190 million T cells yielded 117 million unique TCR beta sequences and more than 250 Gb of sequence data. The study aimed to test whether signatures of past pathogen exposure could be identified by cataloging public T cell receptors. All discovery cohort repertoires had been generated using a single sequencing platform. Using immunosequencing, the study profiled T cell repertoires from 500 to 800 subjects and related those repertoires to cytomegalovirus serostatus. Typing coverage differed by locus: A, B, C, DRB1 and DQB1 were typed in roughly 620-630 donors, DQA1 in 522, DPA1 in 600 to 610, and DPB1 in roughly 450. Because of strong linkage in the cohort, a handful of DR-DQ haplotypes were treated as single units for association and clustering. On average, roughly 200,000 unique TCR beta nucleotide sequences were sequenced per donor among a few hundred genotyped donors of the cohort, with roughly a sixth of those sequences being non-productive. In a later analysis, previously published TCR beta repertoires from about 640 donors were re-analyzed and high-resolution HLA genotyping was added so that TCR occurrence patterns could be studied. Both class I and class II loci were covered by HLA typing, at four-digit resolution. To predict cytomegalovirus infection status, the study brought together high-throughput TCR immunosequencing, statistical association of individual TCRs with disease status, and machine learning. In a later genetic analysis, genome-wide SNP genotypes for about three fifths of the roughly 670 donors were used, and that subset was treated as a discovery cohort. Along with the 666-subject first cohort, a separate validation cohort of some 130 different subjects was used. The later analysis used no new phenotypic data to find candidate immune exposures, relying instead on TCR beta sequences and their occurrence across donors. In an earlier analysis of about 590 of the donors, high-throughput TCR beta sequencing was used to judge whether each TCR beta V gene segment behaved as functional or pseudogenic. Donor age, sex, ethnicity and CMV serostatus were compiled alongside the repertoire data. An early release that covered roughly 600 HLA-typed donors contained about 300 gigabases of sequencing data and 85 million to 100 million unique TCR sequences. Of the roughly 400 genotyped donors, 81% fell in the genetic ancestry cluster associated with self-reported Caucasian donors.

The study at large found these results: This cohort had only TCR beta chains sequenced, and the lack of alpha or paired-chain data limited which features could be detected. Roughly uniform sequencing depth across donors was assumed in presence/absence analyses, although this assumption may not hold. Most TCR sequences were seen in very few donors, while some public TCRs were found in many individuals. In an earlier analysis of 587 of the donors, most TCR beta V segments appeared in productive rearrangements about 90% or about 30% of the time, broadly matching IMGT annotations. The study gave a list of some 150 TCR beta chains associated with cytomegalovirus. CMV serostatus was the only immune exposure information available for the cohort. In vitro tests confirmed that a few of the cytomegalovirus-associated TCR beta chains recognize cytomegalovirus antigens. A later analysis found that TCR association rates varied across HLA loci, with DRB1 alleles showing the most associated TCRs and HLA-C alleles the fewest. A cluster of highly shared sequence variants was judged likely to be a technical artifact of the sequencing pipeline. The authors suggested that the approach could potentially be generalized to other disease states and immunological phenotypes. At a false discovery rate of 0.05, a later analysis linked some 18,000 TCR beta sequences to specific HLA alleles. When HLA alleles, especially DR and DQ, strongly co-occurred, TCR associations were difficult to assign to individual alleles. The classifier was reported to diagnose cytomegalovirus status with high specificity and sensitivity in both the original cohort and the validation cohort. A later analysis found that HLA-associated TCR beta chains were more clonally expanded and had lower generation probabilities than equally common non-associated chains. A later genetic analysis reported fewer N-insertions in productive TCRs among donors in an Asian-associated ancestry cluster than the 666-donor mean. In a later analysis, most CMV-associated TCR beta chains were found to appear HLA-restricted, with HLA associations seemingly driven largely by CMV exposure. Some IMGT-functional V segments, including TRBV6-2 and TRBV6-3, could not be distinguished by the 87-base-pair reads and were therefore excluded. A further reported finding was that TCR beta sequences accurately predicted the HLA-A and HLA-B alleles for most subjects in the first cohort. Correlated functional status among segregating V segments might be attributable to linkage disequilibrium, but an unknown experimental factor could not be ruled out. In a later analysis, several top co-occurrence clusters were reported to appear linked to parvovirus B19, influenza, CMV and Epstein-Barr virus. Because some donors lacked HLA typing at each locus, the association tests relied only on the typed subset. In a later genetic analysis, a missense DCLRE1C variant was associated with V-gene and J-gene trimming of TCR beta chains, and the association was replicated in an independent cohort. Because counts were too low, seventeen rarely observed V segments, including chromosome 9 orphons, were left out of the earlier analysis of over 550 of the donors.

In the case of this clone: Its antigen has not been determined. No base-level quality is on record; no much larger clone is a single base apart.

The cohort was made up of approximately 700 healthy bone marrow donors. Cohort members were all nominally healthy when sampled, although unrecorded immune exposures were likely present. The donor was CMV seronegative and was included in the group of several hundred seronegative cohort members. A peripheral blood sample was collected from each donor, and TCR beta sequencing was performed on peripheral blood mononuclear cells. Genomic DNA extraction from the blood cell samples was performed with the Qiagen DNeasy Blood Extraction Kit. CDR1 and CDR2, looked up from the germline V gene, are SGHAT and FQNNGV. Measured from the cysteine to the phenylalanine, the CDR3 is 15 residues long. Only CDR3 DNA remains: 45 bases, in frame from the first base. V is pruned by 4 bases and J by 8 bases, leaving 11 bases of the junction without a gene match. Libraries were made using the immunoSEQ multiplex PCR assay. A mixture of 60 forward primers for TCR Vbeta segments and 13 reverse primers for TCR Jbeta segments was used in the multiplex PCR. Amplification of the CDR3 region of rearranged TCR beta genes was performed with a multiplex PCR assay on genomic DNA. The amplified TCR beta libraries were sequenced on the Illumina HiSeq System as 87-base-pair reads. For the original study's pipeline: Across the 500 to 700 repertoires, a later analysis counted about 81 million unique TCR beta chains, roughly 11 million of which were shared by at least two donors. Raw reads were error-corrected and collapsed into unique sequences by a nearest-neighbor algorithm in which closely related sequences were merged to remove PCR and sequencing errors. Alignment of CDR3 sequences to IMGT reference sequences was used to assign V, D and J gene segments. Each retained sequence needed at least a six-nucleotide match to both a V gene segment and a J gene segment. A rearrangement counted as productive if the CDR3 had no stop codons and remained in frame with V and J, and every other rearrangement counted as non-productive. Following IMGT convention, CDR3 was defined as the stretch from the second conserved V-encoded cysteine up to the conserved J-encoded phenylalanine. The earlier analysis of some 540 of the donors excluded any sequence lacking an unambiguous match to a single V gene segment. In an earlier analysis of 587 of the donors, a V segment was called functional when productive rearrangements were above 56.7%, and segregating when the standard deviation between donors exceeded 5%. A statistical classification framework was built to diagnose cytomegalovirus status from the catalog of TCR beta chain sequences. In a later analysis, TCR nucleotide sequences were compared against IMGT/GENE-DB human TR gene sequences so that V and J genes could be assigned. In a later analysis, CDR3 sequences and most-parsimonious VDJ recombination scenarios were assigned using the TCRdist pipeline. In a later analysis, each TCR beta chain was defined by its CDR3 amino acid sequence together with its V-gene family, and reads lacking a unique V-gene family were excluded. To address suspected cross-contamination and a sequencing artifact, a later analysis removed 592 highly shared, low-generation-probability nucleotide sequences. In a later analysis, a clonal expansion index for each public chain was calculated from normalized within-repertoire ranks of inferred template counts. In a later analysis, generation probabilities were computed using a VDJ recombination model fitted to out-of-frame rearrangements, and the results were checked against IGoR. In a later analysis, hypergeometric tests were used to score TCR-TCR, TCR-HLA and TCR-CMV co-occurrence, with a repertoire-size bias correction applied to TCR pairs. To estimate false discovery rates, a later analysis permuted the HLA or CMV assignments 20 times. In a later analysis, co-occurring TCRs were grouped with DBSCAN, and TCRdist sequence similarity was added when clustering was performed within HLA-allele-positive subsets. Repertoires with fewer than 30,000 or more than 120,000 public chains were left out of co-occurrence clustering, as were about five repertoires with anomalous nucleotide sharing. Sourced from immuneACCESS, this table was stored by TCRdb with only in-frame sequences that have V and J called. A share of the clones is absent; for the studies checked, an unresolved V gene accounts for under half, and the remainder has no known explanation. The DNA gave D and trimming, while V, J and clone size come from that table. In this sample the table shows 90,000 to 140,000 clones, less than 80% of which occur a single time. Around 1.3% of the sample rests with the top ten.

Here the chain combines TRBV11-2 and TRBJ1-2; 9 bases in between match TRBD1. This sequence originates from a man between 25 and 39 years old in good health and CMV-seronegative. The specimen sequenced was PBMCs. The nucleotides are TGTGCCAGCAGCTCTTACAGGGGGCCGGATAAGGGCTACACCTTC. The translation is CASSSYRGPDKGYTF.